This T cell receptor (beta chain) was captured in a study of T cells in localized non-small cell lung cancer. Turning to this clone: Its antigen is unknown.

The study, taken as a whole, reports: Higher T cell density in the blood was associated with longer overall survival, whereas higher adjacent-lung clonality associated with shorter survival. The study detected a median roughly 57 of the top 100 tumor clones in adjacent lung. Peak T cell clonality was found in uninvolved adjacent lung, exceeding tumor. Sequencing covered just one tumor region, so heterogeneity cannot be ruled out.

The CDR3 loop spans 14 amino acids. The germline V gene encodes CDR1 MDHEN and CDR2 SYDVKM. V was pared by 7 bases and J by 1 base, with 12 bases between. Here immunoSEQ multiplex PCR was the method, and the copy in TCRdb shows in-frame clones only, minus some. The sample lists approximately 140,000 clones; roughly 90% were seen once. This clonotype originated in a female donor older than 55 with stage I lung adenocarcinoma. The chain joins TRBV28 to TRBJ2-3; D gene uncertain. Sample: peripheral blood, taken before any cancer treatment. As DNA, the CDR3 is TGTGCCAGCATCAAAGGATCTCGCACAGATACGCAGTATTTT. Amino acids: CASIKGSRTDTQYF.